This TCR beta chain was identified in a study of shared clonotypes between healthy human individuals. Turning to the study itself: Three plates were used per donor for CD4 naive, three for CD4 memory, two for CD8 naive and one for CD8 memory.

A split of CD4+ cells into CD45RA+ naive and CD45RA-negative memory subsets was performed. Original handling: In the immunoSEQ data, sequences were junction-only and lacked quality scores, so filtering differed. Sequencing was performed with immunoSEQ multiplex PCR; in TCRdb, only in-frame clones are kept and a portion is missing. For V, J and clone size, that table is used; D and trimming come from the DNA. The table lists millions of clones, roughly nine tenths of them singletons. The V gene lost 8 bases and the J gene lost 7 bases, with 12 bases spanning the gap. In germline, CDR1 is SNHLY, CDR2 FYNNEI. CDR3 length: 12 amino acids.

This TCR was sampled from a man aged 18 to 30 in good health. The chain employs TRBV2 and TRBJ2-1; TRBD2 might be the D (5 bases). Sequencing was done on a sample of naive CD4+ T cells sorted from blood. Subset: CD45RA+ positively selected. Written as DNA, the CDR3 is TGTGCCAGCCGGAGAACGGGAAATGAGCAGTTCTTC. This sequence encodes CASRRTGNEQFF.